This T cell receptor beta chain was obtained from a study of early T cells in non-severe SARS-CoV-2 infection. As for the study in general: Sequencing of unsorted whole blood was done on bulk RNA, leaving chains unpaired. Whole-study results and caveats: A preference for anti-spike CD8 responses marked VDJdb matching, which missed private and CD4 specificities.

This CDR3 is 11 amino acids long. Per the germline V gene, CDR1 is SQVTM and CDR2 is ANQGSEA. Trimming stripped 7 bases from V and 4 bases from J, with 11 bases between. This clonotype was seen ten or more times. Its antigen is not known. cDNA molecules, individually, were tagged with unique molecular identifiers. TCRdb passed the 5' RACE reads through MiXCR, listing each CDR3 protein once. The sample lists 35,000 to 45,000 distinct CDR3 sequences, 9.5% to 15% occurring once. Specimen: whole blood. J is TRBJ2-7 and V is TRBV29-1; perhaps TRBD1 as D (5 bases). The source is an adult who was a healthcare worker with PCR-confirmed SARS-CoV-2 infection or an uninfected control (not recorded which). The CDR3 nucleotides are TGCAGCGGCGGAGACAGTTACGAGCAGTACTTC. Its translation is CSGGDSYEQYF.